This TCR beta chain is drawn from a study of post-analysis software for immune sequencing data. Study background: Courses of disease covered relapsing-remitting, secondary progressive and progressive-relapsing multiple sclerosis.

As regards this clonotype: Its cognate antigen is unknown.

With 5 bases clipped from V and 4 bases from J, the junction kept 9 bases outside the gene matches. The V gene's germline CDR1 is LGHNT and CDR2 FRNRAP. This CDR3 spans 17 amino acids. Each TCR beta cDNA library carried unique molecular identifiers. T cells, about 0.95 to 10 million of them, yielded roughly 550,000 cDNA molecules. From the PCR reads, TCRdb called clonotypes with MiXCR, one entry per CDR3 protein. This table holds hundreds of thousands of distinct CDR3 sequences, approximately 57% found once. Points from the study as a whole: Higher frequency in patients than in controls was seen for a handful of TRBV segments, with TRBV5-6, TRBV5-1 and TRBV20-1 among them. Same-batch samples co-clustered strongly by F measure. Multiple sclerosis patients showed significantly lower normalized Chao1 diversity than controls did.

The V gene is TRBV12-5, the J gene TRBJ2-5, with TRBD2 matching 14 bases. The TCR comes from a girl aged 10-17 years with multiple sclerosis. The sample comprised blood. CDR3 DNA: TGTGCTAGTGGTCCTCCCCGACTAGCGGGGGGGCCAGAGACCCAGTACTTC. Translation: CASGPPRLAGGPETQYF.